This TCR beta chain was sequenced for a study of blood T cell repertoires in COVID-19. Trimming left V 2 bases short and J 1 base short, with 13 bases between. The CDR3 spans 16 residues. Germline CDR1 MNHEY, CDR2 SVGAGI. The method was immunoSEQ multiplex PCR; TCRdb's version includes in-frame clones alone and lacks a portion of them. The sample lists some 50,000 clones, approximately 87% occurring once. The source is a human donor in a cohort sampled during active COVID-19. The sequenced sample consisted of peripheral blood. The V gene is TRBV6-5, the J gene TRBJ2-3, with TRBD1 as a possible D gene (5 bases). The CDR3 nucleotides are TGTGCCAGCAGTTACGGTTCAGGGCTGGGCACAGATACGCAGTATTTT. This translates into CASSYGSGLGTDTQYF.